These 5 T cell receptor beta chains share one sample of origin, sequenced in a study of OX40 agonist ivuxolimab in advanced cancers. Repertoires were generated with immunoSEQ multiplex PCR, while TCRdb's copy carries only in-frame clones and drops some. The data contain about 97,000 clones, 85% to 90% of them singletons. This specimen was CD4+ or CD8+ T cells sorted from blood, taken in a trial of the OX40 agonist ivuxolimab. The receptors originated from an adult with an advanced solid tumor such as melanoma, head and neck, liver or kidney cancer.

The chain uses TRBV2 and TRBJ2-5, with a tentative D call TRBD2 (5 bases). With 8 bases removed from V and 5 bases from J, the gap between germline ends came to 15 bases. Germline CDR1 SNHLY, CDR2 FYNNEI. The CDR3 has 13 residues. CDR3 nucleotides: TGTGCCAGCGAACCCCTAGCTGGGGAGACCCAGTACTTC. Protein product: CASEPLAGETQYF.

The rearrangement links TRBV7-9 to TRBJ1-1; D call uncertain. The CDR3 length is 14 residues. CDR1 SEHNR and CDR2 FQNEAQ come from the germline V gene (reference sequence). The V and J ends lost 3 bases and 4 bases respectively, with 12 bases between them. The CDR3 sequence: CASSFTHEVTEAFF. CDR3 DNA: TGTGCCAGCAGCTTCACTCACGAGGTCACTGAAGCTTTCTTT.

The chain employs TRBV2 and TRBJ2-7, with D tentatively TRBD2 (6 bases). Trimming stripped 3 bases from V and 7 bases from J, with 16 bases between. This CDR3 is built from 14 residues. In germline, CDR1 is SNHLY, CDR2 FYNNEI. In DNA form, the CDR3 reads TGTGCCAGCAGTGACCAGAGACCGGGGGAAGAGCAGTACTTC. It yields the protein CASSDQRPGEEQYF.

V usage is TRBV5-1 and J usage is TRBJ1-4; 8 bases are shared with TRBD1. CDR1 and CDR2 from the germline V gene are SGHRS and YFSETQ. This CDR3 contains 14 residues. After removal of 4 bases from V and 7 bases from J, the junction contained 6 bases not matched to a gene. Here the CDR3 reads CASSPTGAREKLFF. The CDR3 DNA follows: TGCGCCAGCAGCCCGACAGGGGCCCGTGAAAAACTGTTTTTT.

The gene calls are TRBV5-1 and TRBJ2-3; 7 bases fit TRBD1. Germline V gene lookup returns CDR1 SGHRS and CDR2 YFSETQ. J gave up 0 bases and V 1 base, and 5 bases lay outside the gene matches. The CDR3 runs to 16 residues. The CDR3 nucleotides are TGCGCCAGCAGCTTGAGACAGGGTGGAAGCACAGATACGCAGTATTTT. Amino acids: CASSLRQGGSTDTQYF.